These 16 T cell receptor beta chains originate from one sample sequenced in a study of control samples from healthy donors and cancer patients. The repertoire was sequenced with immunoSEQ multiplex PCR; TCRdb's copy has only in-frame clones and lacks some. Of around 150,000 clones listed, around 88% are singletons. The sequencing input was blood. These TCRs come from a man younger than 35 in good health.

This chain joins TRBV7-9 and TRBJ2-7; a possible D gene is TRBD2 (6 bases). Deletions cut 4 bases from V and 5 bases from J, with 12 bases between. This CDR3 comprises 13 residues. The germline V gene has CDR1 SEHNR and CDR2 FQNEAQ (reference sequence). CDR3 sequence reads: CASSWGVINEQYF. In DNA form, the CDR3 reads TGTGCCAGCAGCTGGGGGGTTATCAACGAGCAGTACTTC. Full variable domain (missing parts from reference TRBV7-9 and TRBJ2-7): DTGVSQNPRHKITKRGQNVTFRCDPISEHNRLYWYRQTLGQGPEFLTYFQNEAQLEKSRLLSDRFSAERPKGSFSTLEIQRTEQGDSAMYLCASSWGVINEQYFGPGTRLTVT.

This clone was counted a single time. The chain has TRBV7-9 and TRBJ2-5; D is perhaps TRBD2 (5 bases). Germline V gene lookup returns CDR1 SEHNR and CDR2 FQNEAQ (reference sequence). The CDR3 contains 13 residues. V lost 6 bases, J lost 3 bases, and 11 bases lay in between. This CDR3 is CASSPRGEETQYF. The CDR3 DNA is TGTGCCAGCAGTCCCCGGGGTGAAGAGACCCAGTACTTC.

In this sample, this clone turned up once. The rearrangement joins TRBV6-5 to TRBJ1-2; 11 bases are shared with TRBD1. V was pared by 7 bases and J by 4 bases, with 5 bases of the junction left unmatched. The germline CDR1 and CDR2 sequences are MNHEY and SVGAGI. CDR3 length equals 14 residues. CDR3 DNA sequence: TGTGCCAGCAAAGGACAGGGGGCTACCTATGGCTACACCTTC. Protein product: CASKGQGATYGYTF.

V usage is TRBV20-1 and J usage is TRBJ2-3; D call uncertain. This CDR3 spans 10 amino acids. The germline CDR1 and CDR2 sequences are DFQATT and SNEGSKA (reference sequence). DNA of the CDR3: TGCAGCCCCTACACAGATACGCAGTATTTT. This codes for CSPYTDTQYF.

The genes are TRBV24-1 and TRBJ2-7, with D perhaps TRBD1 (6 bases). CDR1 KGHDR and CDR2 SFDVKD come from the germline V gene. Trimming removed 6 bases at V and 1 base at J, with 12 bases between. The CDR3 runs 14 residues. The CDR3 loop reads CATSNREESYEQYF. CDR3 DNA sequence: TGTGCCACCAGTAACAGGGAAGAATCCTACGAGCAGTACTTC.

This clone was found a few times. This chain links TRBV7-6 with TRBJ1-1; D is unclear. V was shortened by 5 bases and J by 0 bases, with 10 bases between the two germline ends. CDR1 and CDR2 (germline): SGHVS, FNYEAQ. This CDR3 is 14 amino acids long. This chain's CDR3 is CASSLANMNTEAFF. DNA of the CDR3: TGTGCCAGCAGCCTCGCCAACATGAACACTGAAGCTTTCTTT.

This clone was seen only once. This sequence joins TRBV28 and TRBJ2-7; D uncertain. Per the germline V gene, CDR1 is MDHEN and CDR2 is SYDVKM. Trimming shortened V by 6 bases and J by 0 bases, and 12 bases separated the two germline ends. This CDR3 contains 14 residues. Here the CDR3 DNA reads TGTGCCAGCAGAGCCCCCGGAAACTCCTACGAGCAGTACTTC. This gives the protein CASRAPGNSYEQYF.

The chain uses TRBV5-1 and TRBJ1-1; D is unresolved. CDR1 and CDR2 (germline): SGHRS, YFSETQ. V shed 4 bases and J shed 1 base, with 11 bases lying between them. The CDR3 totals 14 residues. This CDR3 is CASSLQSGNTEAFF. The CDR3 region has the DNA TGCGCCAGCAGCCTTCAATCGGGGAACACTGAAGCTTTCTTT.

The rearrangement uses TRBV6-5 and TRBJ1-1, with 8 bases aligning to TRBD1. The CDR3 sequence is 15 residues long. The V segment lost 5 bases and the J segment 5 bases; nucleotides outside the gene matches: 10. CDR1 and CDR2 from the germline V gene are MNHEY and SVGAGI. CDR3 protein: CASSPPDREDTEAFF. In nucleotides, the CDR3 is TGTGCCAGCAGTCCCCCGGACAGGGAAGATACTGAAGCTTTCTTT.

V usage is TRBV5-1 and J usage is TRBJ1-1; no clear D gene. The CDR3 covers 16 residues. Germline V gives CDR1 SGHRS, CDR2 YFSETQ. V lost 0 bases to trimming and J lost 3 bases, with 15 bases between them. The CDR3 spells CASSLAWTSQDTEAFF. CDR3 nucleotides: TGCGCCAGCAGCTTGGCCTGGACGTCCCAGGACACTGAAGCTTTCTTT.

The J gene is TRBJ2-7, the V gene TRBV5-1; D is possibly TRBD2 (6 bases). This CDR3 is built from 15 residues. The V gene's germline CDR1 is SGHRS and CDR2 YFSETQ. Trimming left V 0 bases short and J 7 bases short, with 17 bases between. The CDR3, as DNA: TGCGCCAGCAGCTTGGGGCCCTTTGGGGCGGGGGAGCAGTACTTC. This gives the protein CASSLGPFGAGEQYF.

This rearrangement joins TRBV19 to TRBJ2-2; 9 bases align to TRBD1. Per the germline V gene, CDR1 is LNHDA and CDR2 is SQIVND (reference sequence). V gave up 8 bases and J gave up 4 bases; unmatched junction bases: 11. The CDR3 has 16 amino acids. The CDR3 region is CASSKAQGASTGELFF. CDR3 DNA sequence: TGTGCCAGTTCCAAGGCACAGGGGGCGAGCACCGGGGAGCTGTTTTTT.

This chain connects TRBV9 to TRBJ1-2; maybe TRBD1 (5 bases). Trimming removed 6 bases from V and 10 bases from J, with 22 bases in between. CDR1 is SGDLS, CDR2 YYNGEE, per germline. The CDR3 spans 14 residues. CDR3 bases: TGTGCCAGCAACTCCGTTGGGACGGACCTCGACTACACCTTC. Translated: CASNSVGTDLDYTF.

The chain joins TRBV7-2 to TRBJ1-2; a possible D gene is TRBD1 (5 bases). Germline CDR1 SGHTA, CDR2 FQGNSA. There are 15 residues in the CDR3. V was cut by 1 base and J by 2 bases, with 11 bases left in between. CDR3 sequence reads: CASSLGRDGNYGYTF. The CDR3 DNA is TGTGCCAGCAGCTTAGGAAGGGACGGAAACTATGGCTACACCTTC.

The rearrangement links TRBV11-3 to TRBJ2-3, with D unclear. V was pared by 5 bases and J by 1 base, with 7 bases between. Per the germline V gene, CDR1 is SGHNT and CDR2 is YENEEA. The CDR3 has 13 amino acids. The CDR3 region is CASSAIRTDTQYF. As DNA, the CDR3 is TGTGCCAGCAGCGCCATTCGCACAGATACGCAGTATTTT.

This chain links TRBV7-9 with TRBJ1-2, with 8 positions matching TRBD1. The CDR3 consists of 14 residues. With 7 bases clipped from V and 8 bases from J, the junction kept 12 bases outside the gene matches. CDR1 is SEHNR and CDR2 is FQNEAQ in the germline V gene (reference sequence). CDR3 amino acids: CASTEFAGGRGYTF. The CDR3 nucleotides read TGTGCCAGCACCGAGTTCGCAGGGGGCAGAGGCTACACCTTC.